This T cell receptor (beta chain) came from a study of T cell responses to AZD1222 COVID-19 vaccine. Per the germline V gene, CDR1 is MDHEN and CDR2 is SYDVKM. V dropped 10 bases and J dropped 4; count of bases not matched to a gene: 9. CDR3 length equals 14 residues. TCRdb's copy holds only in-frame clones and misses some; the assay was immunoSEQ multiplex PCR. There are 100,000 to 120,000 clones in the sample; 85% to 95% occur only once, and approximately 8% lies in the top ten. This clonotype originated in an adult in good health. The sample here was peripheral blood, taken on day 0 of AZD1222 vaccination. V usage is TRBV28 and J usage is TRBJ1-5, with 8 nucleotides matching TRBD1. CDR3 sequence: CAITGQGGNQPQHF. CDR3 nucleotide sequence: TGTGCCATCACCGGACAGGGCGGGAATCAGCCCCAGCATTTT.